This T cell receptor beta chain was identified in a study of cytomegalovirus exposure and HLA in healthy donors. The V gene's germline CDR1 is MNHEY and CDR2 SVGAGI. The trim removed 6 bases at V and 5 bases at J, leaving 6 bases unmatched. CDR3 length equals 13 residues. A note on this clone: Its target is unknown.

Whole-study findings and limits: Analyzed later, most CMV-associated TCR beta chains appeared HLA-restricted. TCR beta sequences reportedly predicted most subjects' HLA-A and HLA-B alleles accurately. The authors later linked a missense DCLRE1C variant to TCR beta V- and J-gene trimming.

Amplification used 60 Vbeta primers and 13 Jbeta primers. This table comes from immunoSEQ multiplex PCR, and its TCRdb copy is limited to in-frame clones, with some not included. Of fewer than 200,000 clones listed, 68% are singletons. The clonotype comes from a woman in her thirties or forties in good health and CMV-seropositive. The sequenced sample consisted of PBMCs. This chain connects TRBV6-5 to TRBJ2-5; TRBD2 matches at 7 bases. CDR3 coding DNA: TGTGCCAGCAGGTCGGTGGGGGGGGAGACCCAGTACTTC. This gives the protein CASRSVGGETQYF.